Sequencing of this TCR beta chain was carried out in a study of post-analysis software for immune sequencing data. Regarding the study as a whole: Multiple sclerosis was associated with a significant reduction in normalized Chao1 diversity relative to controls. The F measure placed samples prepared in the same batch into strongly shared clusters.

Unique molecular identifiers had been added to the TCR beta cDNA libraries. Roughly 500,000 cDNA molecules were obtained from around 1 to 10 million T cells. Each CDR3 protein is one row after TCRdb ran MiXCR on the PCR reads. The sample includes around 440,000 distinct CDR3 sequences, roughly 45% of them seen just once. In regard to this clonotype: Its antigen remains unknown.

The TCR originated in a girl aged 10-17 years with multiple sclerosis. The sequenced material came from blood.

CDR3 loop: CASSRSTGWGEAFF. As DNA, the CDR3 is TGTGCCAGCAGCCGCTCGACAGGGTGGGGTGAAGCTTTCTTT. The rearrangement uses TRBV7-8 and TRBJ1-1, with 7 bases aligning to TRBD1. Germline V gene data show CDR1 as SGHVS and CDR2 as FQNEAQ. CDR3 size: 14 residues. Trimming removed 5 bases from V and 7 bases from J; junction bases left unmatched: 10. The full variable domain, its missing parts supplied by reference TRBV7-8 and TRBJ1-1, is GAGVSQSPRYKVAKRGQDVALRCDPISGHVSLFWYQQALGQGPEFLTYFQNEAQLDKSGLPSDRFFAERPEGSVSTLKIQRTQQEDSAVYLCASSRSTGWGEAFFGQGTRLTVV.